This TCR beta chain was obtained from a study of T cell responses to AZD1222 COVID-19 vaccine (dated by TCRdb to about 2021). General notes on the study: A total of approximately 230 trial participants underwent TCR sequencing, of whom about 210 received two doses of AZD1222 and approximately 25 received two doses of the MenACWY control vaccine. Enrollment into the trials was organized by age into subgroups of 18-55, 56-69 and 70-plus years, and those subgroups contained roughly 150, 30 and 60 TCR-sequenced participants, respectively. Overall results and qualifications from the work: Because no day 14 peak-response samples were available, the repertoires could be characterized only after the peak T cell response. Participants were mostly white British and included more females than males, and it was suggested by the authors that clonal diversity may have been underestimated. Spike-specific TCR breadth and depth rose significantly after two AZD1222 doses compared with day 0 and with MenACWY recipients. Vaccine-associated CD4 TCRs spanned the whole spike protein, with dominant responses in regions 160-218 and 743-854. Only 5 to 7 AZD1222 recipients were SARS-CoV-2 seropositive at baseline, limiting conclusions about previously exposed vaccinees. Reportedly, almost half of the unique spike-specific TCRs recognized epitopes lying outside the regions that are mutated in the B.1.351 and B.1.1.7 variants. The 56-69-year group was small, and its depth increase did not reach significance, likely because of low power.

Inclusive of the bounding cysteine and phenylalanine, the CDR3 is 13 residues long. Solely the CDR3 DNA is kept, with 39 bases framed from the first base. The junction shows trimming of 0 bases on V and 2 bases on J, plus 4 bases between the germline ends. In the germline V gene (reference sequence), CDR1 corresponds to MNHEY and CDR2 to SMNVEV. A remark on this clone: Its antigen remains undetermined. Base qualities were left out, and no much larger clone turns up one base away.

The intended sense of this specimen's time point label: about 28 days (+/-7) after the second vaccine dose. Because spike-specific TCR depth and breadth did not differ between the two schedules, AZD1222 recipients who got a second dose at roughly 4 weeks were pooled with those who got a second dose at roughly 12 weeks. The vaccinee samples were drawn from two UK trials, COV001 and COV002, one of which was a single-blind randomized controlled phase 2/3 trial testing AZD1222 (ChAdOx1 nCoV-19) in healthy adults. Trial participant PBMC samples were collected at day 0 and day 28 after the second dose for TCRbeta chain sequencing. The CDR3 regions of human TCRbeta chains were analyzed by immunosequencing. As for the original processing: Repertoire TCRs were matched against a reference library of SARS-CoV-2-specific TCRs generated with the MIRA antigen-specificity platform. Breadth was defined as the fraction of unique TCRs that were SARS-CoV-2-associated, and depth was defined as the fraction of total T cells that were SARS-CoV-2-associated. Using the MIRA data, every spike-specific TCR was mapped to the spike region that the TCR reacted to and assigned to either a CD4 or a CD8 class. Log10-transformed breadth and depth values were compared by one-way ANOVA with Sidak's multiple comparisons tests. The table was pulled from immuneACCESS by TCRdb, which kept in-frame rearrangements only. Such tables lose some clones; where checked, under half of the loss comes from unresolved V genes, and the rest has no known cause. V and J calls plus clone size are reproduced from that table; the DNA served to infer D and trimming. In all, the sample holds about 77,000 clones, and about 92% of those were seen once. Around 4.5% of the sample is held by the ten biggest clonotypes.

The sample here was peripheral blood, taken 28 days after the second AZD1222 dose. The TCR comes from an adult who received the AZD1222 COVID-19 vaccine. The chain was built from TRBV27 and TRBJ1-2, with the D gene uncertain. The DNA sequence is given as TGTGCCAGCAGTTTATCCAGAAACTATGGCTACACCTTC. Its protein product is CASSLSRNYGYTF.